These T cell receptor beta chains were read from a single sample in a study of T cells in Graves' hyperthyroidism and ophthalmopathy. TCRdb fed the multiplex PCR reads into MiXCR, producing one record per CDR3 protein. This table holds 480,000 or so distinct CDR3 sequences, 46% found once. The sample consisted of peripheral blood or thyroid tissue (not recorded which). All receptors come from an adult woman with Graves' disease, either hyperthyroidism or ophthalmopathy (not recorded which). CDR3s include the opening cysteine and the closing phenylalanine or tryptophan. A D gene is named only where the DNA matches it firmly. Expanded clones get a size class; other rows say once, few or many, or leave the size out.

abundance: NA; j_gene: TRBJ1-1; d_gene: NA; v_gene: TRBV15; CDR3aa: CATSREGVDTEAFF; CDR3nt: TGTGCCACCAGCAGAGAGGGCGTGGACACTGAAGCTTTCTTT
abundance: many; j_gene: TRBJ2-2; d_gene: NA; v_gene: TRBV24-1; CDR3aa: CATSVRGPPGELFF; CDR3nt: TGTGCCACCAGTGTGAGAGGGCCTCCGGGGGAGCTGTTTTTT
abundance: many; j_gene: TRBJ1-2; d_gene: NA; v_gene: TRBV9; CDR3aa: CASSAQAAEHYGYTF; CDR3nt: TGTGCCAGCAGCGCCCAAGCGGCGGAACACTATGGCTACACCTTC
abundance: NA; j_gene: TRBJ1-2; d_gene: NA; v_gene: TRBV5-4; CDR3aa: CASSLAAGDYGYTF; CDR3nt: TGTGCCAGCAGCTTGGCTGCGGGTGACTATGGCTACACCTTC
abundance: NA; j_gene: TRBJ1-4; d_gene: TRBD1; v_gene: TRBV4-1; CDR3aa: CASSWAVARTGSGEKLFF; CDR3nt: TGCGCCAGCAGCTGGGCCGTTGCGCGGACAGGGAGTGGGGAAAAACTGTTTTTT
abundance: NA; j_gene: TRBJ1-2; d_gene: NA; v_gene: TRBV7-9; CDR3aa: CASSQHGLAAYGYTF; CDR3nt: TGTGCCAGCAGCCAACACGGACTAGCGGCCTATGGCTACACCTTC
abundance: few; j_gene: TRBJ1-3; d_gene: NA; v_gene: TRBV10-3; CDR3aa: CATTGSGDTIYF; CDR3nt: TGTGCCACCACAGGATCGGGAGACACCATATATTTT
abundance: NA; j_gene: TRBJ2-5; d_gene: NA; v_gene: TRBV15; CDR3aa: CATSRGSQETQYF; CDR3nt: TGTGCCACCAGCAGGGGCAGCCAAGAGACCCAGTACTTC
abundance: NA; j_gene: TRBJ1-2; d_gene: TRBD1; v_gene: TRBV7-9; CDR3aa: CASSSAGTGVGYGYTF; CDR3nt: TGTGCCAGCAGCTCGGCCGGGACAGGGGTCGGCTATGGCTACACCTTC
abundance: NA; j_gene: TRBJ2-2; d_gene: TRBD1; v_gene: TRBV7-7; CDR3aa: CASSLATGMTGELFF; CDR3nt: TGTGCCAGCAGCTTAGCGACAGGGATGACCGGGGAGCTGTTTTTT
abundance: NA; j_gene: TRBJ1-2; d_gene: TRBD1; v_gene: TRBV24-1; CDR3aa: CATSDPGQGGGYGYTF; CDR3nt: TGTGCCACCAGTGATCCTGGACAGGGAGGTGGCTATGGCTACACCTTC
abundance: once; j_gene: TRBJ1-1; d_gene: TRBD1; v_gene: TRBV15; CDR3aa: CATSPPGQGRITEAFF; CDR3nt: TGTGCCACCAGCCCTCCGGGACAGGGACGCATCACTGAAGCTTTCTTT
abundance: NA; j_gene: TRBJ2-7; d_gene: TRBD1; v_gene: TRBV29-1; CDR3aa: CSVESRGQPYEQYF; CDR3nt: TGCAGCGTTGAAAGTAGGGGACAGCCGTACGAGCAGTACTTC
abundance: NA; j_gene: TRBJ1-5; d_gene: NA; v_gene: TRBV29-1; CDR3aa: CSVARGGNQPQHF; CDR3nt: TGCAGCGTTGCCAGGGGAGGCAATCAGCCCCAGCATTTT
abundance: NA; j_gene: TRBJ2-3; d_gene: NA; v_gene: TRBV7-2; CDR3aa: CASSLGGSASTDTQYF; CDR3nt: TGTGCCAGCAGCTTAGGGGGTAGCGCTAGCACAGATACGCAGTATTTT
abundance: NA; j_gene: TRBJ2-7; d_gene: TRBD2; v_gene: TRBV7-2; CDR3aa: CASSLWASGTYEQYF; CDR3nt: TGTGCCAGCAGCCTCTGGGCTAGCGGGACCTACGAGCAGTACTTC
abundance: few; j_gene: TRBJ2-1; d_gene: NA; v_gene: TRBV11-3; CDR3aa: CASSLRGSLVVEQFF; CDR3nt: TGTGCCAGCAGCTTAAGGGGGTCTTTGGTCGTCGAGCAGTTCTTC
abundance: NA; j_gene: TRBJ1-1; d_gene: TRBD1; v_gene: TRBV10-3; CDR3aa: CAISDAGTGNSAFF; CDR3nt: TGTGCCATCAGTGATGCCGGGACAGGGAATTCTGCTTTCTTT
abundance: few; j_gene: TRBJ1-1; d_gene: NA; v_gene: TRBV10-3; CDR3aa: CAISESREAFF; CDR3nt: TGTGCCATCAGTGAGTCGCGAGAAGCTTTCTTT
abundance: once; j_gene: TRBJ2-5; d_gene: NA; v_gene: TRBV7-2; CDR3aa: CASSTGKTQYF; CDR3nt: TGTGCCAGCAGCACAGGGAAGACCCAGTACTTC
abundance: NA; j_gene: TRBJ2-5; d_gene: TRBD1; v_gene: TRBV29-1; CDR3aa: CSTRDRPQETQYF; CDR3nt: TGCAGCACCCGGGACAGGCCCCAAGAGACCCAGTACTTC
abundance: few; j_gene: TRBJ2-3; d_gene: NA; v_gene: TRBV29-1; CDR3aa: CSVAVGVSTDTQYF; CDR3nt: TGCAGCGTTGCCGTTGGCGTATCCACAGATACGCAGTATTTT
abundance: NA; j_gene: TRBJ2-7; d_gene: NA; v_gene: TRBV9; CDR3aa: CASSVAVTAEQYF; CDR3nt: TGTGCCAGCAGCGTAGCGGTGACAGCAGAGCAGTACTTC
abundance: NA; j_gene: TRBJ1-2; d_gene: NA; v_gene: TRBV2; CDR3aa: CARDFGTVDGYTF; CDR3nt: TGTGCTAGAGACTTCGGGACCGTGGATGGCTACACCTTC
abundance: many; j_gene: TRBJ2-7; d_gene: NA; v_gene: TRBV6-2/TRBV6-3; CDR3aa: CASSFSDSYEQYF; CDR3nt: TGTGCCAGCAGTTTCTCGGACAGCTACGAGCAGTACTTC
abundance: many; j_gene: TRBJ1-1; d_gene: TRBD1; v_gene: TRBV2; CDR3aa: CATLGQPNTEAFF; CDR3nt: TGTGCCACCTTGGGACAGCCGAACACTGAAGCTTTCTTT
abundance: NA; j_gene: TRBJ1-6; d_gene: NA; v_gene: TRBV6-1; CDR3aa: CASSIAGGSSPLHF; CDR3nt: TGTGCCAGCAGCATAGCGGGGGGGAGTTCACCCCTCCACTTT
abundance: NA; j_gene: TRBJ2-5; d_gene: TRBD2; v_gene: TRBV20-1; CDR3aa: CSARSGTPRETQYF; CDR3nt: TGCAGTGCAAGGAGCGGGACCCCTCGGGAGACCCAGTACTTC
abundance: many; j_gene: TRBJ2-3; d_gene: TRBD1; v_gene: TRBV24-1; CDR3aa: CATSDPSKDRGRRTQYF; CDR3nt: TGTGCCACCAGTGATCCCTCAAAGGACAGGGGAAGGCGTACGCAGTATTTT
abundance: many; j_gene: TRBJ2-7; d_gene: NA; v_gene: TRBV2; CDR3aa: CASSDQGNLFSYEQYF; CDR3nt: TGTGCCAGCAGTGACCAGGGGAACCTTTTCTCCTACGAGCAGTACTTC
abundance: many; j_gene: TRBJ2-7; d_gene: TRBD1; v_gene: TRBV19; CDR3aa: CASSPRTGPSREQYF; CDR3nt: TGTGCCAGTAGTCCAAGGACAGGGCCTAGCCGGGAGCAGTACTTC
abundance: NA; j_gene: TRBJ2-5; d_gene: NA; v_gene: TRBV15; CDR3aa: CATSRLRQLQETQYF; CDR3nt: TGTGCCACCAGCAGATTGAGACAGCTCCAAGAGACCCAGTACTTC
abundance: once; j_gene: TRBJ1-2; d_gene: NA; v_gene: TRBV5-1; CDR3aa: CASSLLASSGDDGYTF; CDR3nt: TGCGCCAGCAGCTTGTTGGCATCTTCCGGGGACGATGGCTACACCTTC
abundance: few; j_gene: TRBJ2-2; d_gene: NA; v_gene: TRBV19; CDR3aa: CASTPLANTGELFF; CDR3nt: TGTGCCAGTACTCCGCTAGCGAACACCGGGGAGCTGTTTTTT
abundance: NA; j_gene: TRBJ1-5; d_gene: NA; v_gene: TRBV5-1; CDR3aa: CASSFSGTPQHF; CDR3nt: TGCGCCAGCAGCTTCTCCGGGACACCCCAGCATTTT
abundance: NA; j_gene: TRBJ2-5; d_gene: NA; v_gene: TRBV7-9; CDR3aa: CASTTGLLETQYF; CDR3nt: TGTGCCAGCACCACAGGGCTGTTAGAAACCCAGTACTTC
abundance: NA; j_gene: TRBJ1-1; d_gene: NA; v_gene: TRBV29-1; CDR3aa: CSVELRARGGGEAFF; CDR3nt: TGCAGCGTTGAGCTTCGGGCCCGGGGAGGCGGTGAAGCTTTCTTT
abundance: NA; j_gene: TRBJ1-6; d_gene: NA; v_gene: TRBV12-3/TRBV12-4; CDR3aa: CASSLAGTYSPLHF; CDR3nt: TGTGCCAGCAGTTTGGCGGGGACCTATTCGCCCCTCCACTTT
abundance: NA; j_gene: TRBJ1-2; d_gene: TRBD1; v_gene: TRBV7-8; CDR3aa: CASSLGDRGSGYTF; CDR3nt: TGTGCCAGCAGCTTAGGAGACAGGGGGTCGGGCTACACCTTC
abundance: NA; j_gene: TRBJ2-7; d_gene: TRBD1; v_gene: TRBV2; CDR3aa: CASRLTTGMYF; CDR3nt: TGTGCCAGCCGTCTAACGACAGGGATGTACTTC
abundance: many; j_gene: TRBJ2-5; d_gene: NA; v_gene: TRBV5-8; CDR3aa: CASSLTTETQYF; CDR3nt: TGTGCCAGCAGCCTGACAACTGAGACCCAGTACTTC
abundance: NA; j_gene: TRBJ1-5; d_gene: NA; v_gene: TRBV9; CDR3aa: CASSVSHPGETQHF; CDR3nt: TGTGCCAGCAGCGTATCACATCCGGGGGAGACCCAGCATTTT
abundance: NA; j_gene: TRBJ1-4; d_gene: NA; v_gene: TRBV2; CDR3aa: CASRVEIIQLFF; CDR3nt: TGTGCCAGCAGGGTGGAAATTATCCAACTGTTTTTT
abundance: few; j_gene: TRBJ2-7; d_gene: TRBD2; v_gene: TRBV7-6; CDR3aa: CASSLAVSGDYEQYF; CDR3nt: TGTGCCAGCAGCTTAGCAGTGAGCGGGGATTACGAGCAGTACTTC
abundance: many; j_gene: TRBJ1-6; d_gene: NA; v_gene: TRBV5-8; CDR3aa: CASSLQDVAPLHF; CDR3nt: TGTGCCAGCAGCTTGCAGGACGTAGCACCCCTCCACTTT
abundance: many; j_gene: TRBJ2-7; d_gene: NA; v_gene: TRBV15; CDR3aa: CATRRSLSRAYEQYF; CDR3nt: TGTGCCACCAGGAGATCGTTGAGCAGGGCCTACGAGCAGTACTTC
abundance: NA; j_gene: TRBJ2-5; d_gene: TRBD1; v_gene: TRBV20-1; CDR3aa: CTGTGGGTYETQYF; CDR3nt: TGCACAGGGACAGGGGGGGGTACTTACGAGACCCAGTACTTC
abundance: many; j_gene: TRBJ2-7; d_gene: NA; v_gene: TRBV7-9; CDR3aa: CASRREYEQYF; CDR3nt: TGTGCCAGCAGAAGGGAGTACGAGCAGTACTTC
abundance: NA; j_gene: TRBJ1-5; d_gene: NA; v_gene: TRBV10-3; CDR3aa: CAISVSSQETQHF; CDR3nt: TGTGCCATCAGCGTTAGCTCCCAAGAGACCCAGCATTTT
abundance: NA; j_gene: TRBJ2-7; d_gene: TRBD2; v_gene: TRBV13; CDR3aa: CASSLSVTSASYEQYF; CDR3nt: TGTGCCAGCAGCTTATCGGTGACTAGCGCTTCCTACGAGCAGTACTTC
abundance: NA; j_gene: TRBJ2-5; d_gene: NA; v_gene: TRBV5-1; CDR3aa: CASGLLQETQYF; CDR3nt: TGCGCCAGCGGCCTCCTCCAAGAGACCCAGTACTTC
abundance: many; j_gene: TRBJ1-2; d_gene: NA; v_gene: TRBV4-3; CDR3aa: CASSQVPGNNGRYGYTF; CDR3nt: TGCGCCAGCAGCCAAGTCCCAGGAAACAATGGGAGATATGGCTACACCTTC
abundance: many; j_gene: TRBJ1-2; d_gene: NA; v_gene: TRBV20-1; CDR3aa: CSARGSKTGDKGGYTF; CDR3nt: TGCAGTGCCCGAGGGTCCAAGACAGGTGATAAAGGTGGCTACACCTTC
abundance: NA; j_gene: TRBJ1-5; d_gene: NA; v_gene: TRBV5-1; CDR3aa: CASSPEGWQPQHF; CDR3nt: TGCGCCAGCAGCCCCGAGGGGTGGCAGCCCCAGCATTTT
abundance: NA; j_gene: TRBJ1-1; d_gene: TRBD1; v_gene: TRBV20-1; CDR3aa: CSASQDRESAFF; CDR3nt: TGCAGTGCTAGTCAGGACAGGGAGTCAGCTTTCTTT
abundance: NA; j_gene: TRBJ2-7; d_gene: TRBD2; v_gene: TRBV4-2; CDR3aa: CASSQAPAGVTYEQYF; CDR3nt: TGTGCCAGCAGCCAGGCCCCAGCGGGAGTAACGTATGAGCAGTACTTC
abundance: NA; j_gene: TRBJ1-4; d_gene: TRBD1; v_gene: TRBV7-9; CDR3aa: CASGSGGAANEKLFF; CDR3nt: TGTGCCAGCGGATCAGGGGGCGCGGCTAATGAAAAACTGTTTTTT
abundance: few; j_gene: TRBJ1-5; d_gene: NA; v_gene: TRBV5-6; CDR3aa: CASSPSPRGFDQPQHF; CDR3nt: TGTGCCAGCAGCCCGTCCCCGCGGGGGTTCGATCAGCCCCAGCATTTT
abundance: many; j_gene: TRBJ1-2; d_gene: NA; v_gene: TRBV2; CDR3aa: CASSPGSNYGYTF; CDR3nt: TGTGCCAGCAGCCCGGGATCGAACTATGGCTACACCTTC